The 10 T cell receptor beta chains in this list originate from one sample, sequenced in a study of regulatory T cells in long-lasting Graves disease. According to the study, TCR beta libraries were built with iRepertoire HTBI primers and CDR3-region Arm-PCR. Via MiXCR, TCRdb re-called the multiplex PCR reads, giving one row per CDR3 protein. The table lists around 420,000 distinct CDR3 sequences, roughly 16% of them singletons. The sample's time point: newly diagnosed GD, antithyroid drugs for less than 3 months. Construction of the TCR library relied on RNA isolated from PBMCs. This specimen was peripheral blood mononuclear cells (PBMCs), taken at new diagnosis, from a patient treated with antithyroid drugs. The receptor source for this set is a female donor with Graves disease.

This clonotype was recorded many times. CDR3: CASSSVRLAGGPGEQFF. CDR3 nucleotides: TGTGCCAGCAGCTCAGTCAGACTAGCGGGGGGGCCTGGGGAGCAGTTCTTC. The chain carries TRBV13 and TRBJ2-1; 14 bases match TRBD2. This CDR3 has 17 amino acids. The junction had 12 bases not matched to a gene; V was cut back by 4 bases and J by 10 bases. Germline loops: CDR1 PRHDT, CDR2 FYEKMQ (reference sequence).

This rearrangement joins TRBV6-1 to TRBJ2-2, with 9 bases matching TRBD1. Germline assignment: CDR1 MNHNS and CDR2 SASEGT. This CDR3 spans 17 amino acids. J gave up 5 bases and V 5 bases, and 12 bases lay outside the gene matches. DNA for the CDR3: TGTGCCAGCAGTCAAATCCCGGGACAGGGTTCGACCGGGGAGCTGTTTTTT. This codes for CASSQIPGQGSTGELFF.

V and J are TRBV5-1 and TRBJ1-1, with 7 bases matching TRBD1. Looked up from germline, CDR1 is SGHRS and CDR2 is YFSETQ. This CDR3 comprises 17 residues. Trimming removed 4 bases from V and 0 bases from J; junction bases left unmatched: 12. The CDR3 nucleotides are TGCGCCAGCAGCCAGGGACAGTCGCATATCATGAACACTGAAGCTTTCTTT. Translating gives CASSQGQSHIMNTEAFF.

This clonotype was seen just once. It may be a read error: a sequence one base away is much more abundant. CDR3 nucleotide sequence: TGCGCCAGCAGCGTGGAACAGGGGAACATTCAGTACTTC. Its protein is CASSVEQGNIQYF. The chain has TRBV10-2 and TRBJ2-4; 7 bases align to TRBD1. Germline V lookup: CDR1 WSHSY, CDR2 SAAADI. This CDR3 region has 13 residues. The trim removed 6 bases at V and 7 bases at J, leaving 6 bases unmatched.

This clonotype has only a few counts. In nucleotides, the CDR3 is TGCAGTGCAAGGACTAGCGGGAAACCTTACAATGAGCAGTTCTTC. As protein: CSARTSGKPYNEQFF. This chain connects TRBV20-1 to TRBJ2-1, with 12 bases lining up with TRBD2. V was clipped by 6 bases and J by 4 bases; unmatched bases: 7. CDR3 length equals 15 residues. Germline-derived CDR1 and CDR2 are DFQATT and SNEGSKA (reference sequence).

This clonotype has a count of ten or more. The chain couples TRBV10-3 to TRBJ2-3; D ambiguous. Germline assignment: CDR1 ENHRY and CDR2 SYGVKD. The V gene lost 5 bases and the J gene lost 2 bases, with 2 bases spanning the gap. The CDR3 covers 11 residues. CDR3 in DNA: TGTGCCATCAGTTCCACAGATACGCAGTATTTT. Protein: CAISSTDTQYF.

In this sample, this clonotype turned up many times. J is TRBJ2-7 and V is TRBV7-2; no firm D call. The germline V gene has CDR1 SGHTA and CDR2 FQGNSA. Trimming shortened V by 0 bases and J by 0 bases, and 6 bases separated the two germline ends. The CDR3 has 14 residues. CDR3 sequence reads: CASSLALSSYEQYF. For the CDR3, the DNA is TGTGCCAGCAGCTTAGCGCTAAGCTCCTACGAGCAGTACTTC.

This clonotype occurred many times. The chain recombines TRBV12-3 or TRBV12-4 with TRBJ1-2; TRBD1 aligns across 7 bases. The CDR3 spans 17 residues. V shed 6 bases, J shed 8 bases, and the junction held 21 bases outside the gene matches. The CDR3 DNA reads TGTGCCAGCAGGACCGAAACAGGGGACCCCTTGCTACTAGGCTACACCTTC. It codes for CASRTETGDPLLLGYTF.

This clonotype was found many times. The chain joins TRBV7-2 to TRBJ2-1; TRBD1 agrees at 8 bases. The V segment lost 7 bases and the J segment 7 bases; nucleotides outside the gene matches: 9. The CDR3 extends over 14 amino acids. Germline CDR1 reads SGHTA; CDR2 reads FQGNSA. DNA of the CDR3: TGTGCCAGCAAAAGACAGGGGATTAGGAATGAGCAGTTCTTC. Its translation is CASKRQGIRNEQFF.

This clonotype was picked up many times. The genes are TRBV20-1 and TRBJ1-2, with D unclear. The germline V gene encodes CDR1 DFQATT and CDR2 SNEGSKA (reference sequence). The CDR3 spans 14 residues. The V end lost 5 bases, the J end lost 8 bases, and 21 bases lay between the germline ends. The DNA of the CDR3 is TGCAGTGCTCCGGTAGGAGGGAGGAGGACGGGCTACACCTTC. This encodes CSAPVGGRRTGYTF.